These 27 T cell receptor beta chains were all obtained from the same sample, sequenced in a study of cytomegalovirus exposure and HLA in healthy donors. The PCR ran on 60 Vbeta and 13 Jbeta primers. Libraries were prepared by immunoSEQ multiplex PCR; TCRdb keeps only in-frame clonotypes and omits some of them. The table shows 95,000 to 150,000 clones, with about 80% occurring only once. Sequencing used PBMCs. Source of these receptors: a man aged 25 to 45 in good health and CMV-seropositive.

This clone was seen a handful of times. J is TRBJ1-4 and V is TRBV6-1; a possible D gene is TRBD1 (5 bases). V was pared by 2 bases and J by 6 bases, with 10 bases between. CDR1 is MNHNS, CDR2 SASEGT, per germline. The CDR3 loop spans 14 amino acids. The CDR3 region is CASSERQGDEKLFF. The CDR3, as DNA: TGTGCCAGCAGTGAAAGGCAGGGCGATGAAAAACTGTTTTTT.

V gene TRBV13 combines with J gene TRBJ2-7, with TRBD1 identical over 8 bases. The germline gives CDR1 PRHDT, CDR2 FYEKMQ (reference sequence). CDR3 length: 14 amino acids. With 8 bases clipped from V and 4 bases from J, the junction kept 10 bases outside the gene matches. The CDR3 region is CASLRRQGIYEQYF. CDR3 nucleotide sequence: TGTGCCAGCTTAAGGCGACAGGGGATATACGAGCAGTACTTC.

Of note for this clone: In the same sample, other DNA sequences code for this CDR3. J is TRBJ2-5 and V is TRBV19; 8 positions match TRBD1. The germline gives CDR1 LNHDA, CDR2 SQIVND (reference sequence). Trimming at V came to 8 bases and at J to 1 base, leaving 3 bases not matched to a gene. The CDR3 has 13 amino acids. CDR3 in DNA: TGTGCCAGTGTCGGACAGGGCCAAGAGACCCAGTACTTC. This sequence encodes CASVGQGQETQYF.

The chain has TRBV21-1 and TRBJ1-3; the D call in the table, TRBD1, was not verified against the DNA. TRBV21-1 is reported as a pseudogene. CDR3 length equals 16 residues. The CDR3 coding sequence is TGTGCCAGCAGCCCTAGCATCAGGGGGCAAGGAAACACCATATATTTT. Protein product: CASSPSIRGQGNTIYF.

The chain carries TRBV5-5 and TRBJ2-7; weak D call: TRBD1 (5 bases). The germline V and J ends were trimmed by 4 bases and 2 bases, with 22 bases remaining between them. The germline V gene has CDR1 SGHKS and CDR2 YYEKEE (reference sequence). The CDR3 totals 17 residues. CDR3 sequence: CASSVHKGSHITYEQYF. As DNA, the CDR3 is TGTGCCAGCAGCGTTCATAAGGGGTCGCACATAACCTACGAGCAGTACTTC.

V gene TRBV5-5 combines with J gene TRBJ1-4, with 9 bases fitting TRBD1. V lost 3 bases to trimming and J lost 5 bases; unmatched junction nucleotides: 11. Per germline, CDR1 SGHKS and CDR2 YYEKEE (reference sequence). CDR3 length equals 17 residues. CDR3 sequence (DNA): TGTGCCAGCAGCTCCCGGGACAGGGACCTCATAAATGAAAAACTGTTTTTT. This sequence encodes CASSSRDRDLINEKLFF.

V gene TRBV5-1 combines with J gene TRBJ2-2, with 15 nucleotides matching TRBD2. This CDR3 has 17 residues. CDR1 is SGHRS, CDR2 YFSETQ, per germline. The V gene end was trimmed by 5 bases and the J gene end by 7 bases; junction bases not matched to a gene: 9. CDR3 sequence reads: CASSPWTSGGADGELFF. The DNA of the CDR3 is TGCGCCAGCAGTCCCTGGACTAGCGGGGGGGCAGACGGGGAGCTGTTTTTT.

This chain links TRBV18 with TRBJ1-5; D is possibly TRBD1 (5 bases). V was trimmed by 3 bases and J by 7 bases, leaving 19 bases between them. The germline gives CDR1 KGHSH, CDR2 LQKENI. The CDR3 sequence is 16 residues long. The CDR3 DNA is TGTGCCAGCTCACCCAGGGCCCTCACCACATACCAGCCCCAGCATTTT. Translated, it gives CASSPRALTTYQPQHF.

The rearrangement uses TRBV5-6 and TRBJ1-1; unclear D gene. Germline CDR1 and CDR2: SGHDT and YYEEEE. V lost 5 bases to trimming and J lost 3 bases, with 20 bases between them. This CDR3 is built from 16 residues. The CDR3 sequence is CASSPDRVSGDTEAFF. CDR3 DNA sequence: TGTGCCAGCAGTCCTGACCGGGTCTCCGGGGACACTGAAGCTTTCTTT.

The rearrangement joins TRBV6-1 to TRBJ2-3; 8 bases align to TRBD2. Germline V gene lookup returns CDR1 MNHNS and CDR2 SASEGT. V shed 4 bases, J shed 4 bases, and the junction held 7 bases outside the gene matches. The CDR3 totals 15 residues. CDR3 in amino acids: CASSVGGGNSDTQYF. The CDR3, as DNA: TGTGCCAGCAGTGTCGGCGGGGGGAACTCAGATACGCAGTATTTT.

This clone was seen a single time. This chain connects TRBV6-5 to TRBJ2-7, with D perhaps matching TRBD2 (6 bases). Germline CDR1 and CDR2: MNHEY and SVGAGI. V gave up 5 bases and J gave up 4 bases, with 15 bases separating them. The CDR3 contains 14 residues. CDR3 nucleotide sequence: TGTGCCAGCAGTCCCGGGACTGCAGTGTACGAGCAGTACTTC. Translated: CASSPGTAVYEQYF.

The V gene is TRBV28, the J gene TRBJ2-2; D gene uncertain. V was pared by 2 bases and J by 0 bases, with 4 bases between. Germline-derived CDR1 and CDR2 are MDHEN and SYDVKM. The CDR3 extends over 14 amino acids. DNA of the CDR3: TGTGCCAGCAGTTTACTAGCGAACACCGGGGAGCTGTTTTTT. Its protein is CASSLLANTGELFF.

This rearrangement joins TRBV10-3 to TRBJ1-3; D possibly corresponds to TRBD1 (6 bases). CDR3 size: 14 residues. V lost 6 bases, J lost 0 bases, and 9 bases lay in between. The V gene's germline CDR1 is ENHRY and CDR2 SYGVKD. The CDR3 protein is CAIRRDTSGNTIYF. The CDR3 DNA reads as TGTGCCATCAGACGGGACACCTCTGGAAACACCATATATTTT.

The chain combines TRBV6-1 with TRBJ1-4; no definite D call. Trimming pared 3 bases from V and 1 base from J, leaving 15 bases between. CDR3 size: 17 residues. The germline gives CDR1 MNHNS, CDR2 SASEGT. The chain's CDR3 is CASSDGVRGVTNEKLFF. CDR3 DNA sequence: TGTGCCAGCAGTGACGGGGTTCGTGGGGTAACTAATGAAAAACTGTTTTTT.

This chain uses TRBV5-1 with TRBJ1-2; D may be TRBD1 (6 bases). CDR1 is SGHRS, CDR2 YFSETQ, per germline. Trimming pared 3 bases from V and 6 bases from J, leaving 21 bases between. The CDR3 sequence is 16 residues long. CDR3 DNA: TGCGCCAGCAGCTCTCTCACAGGGATGGAGAAAAATGGCTACACCTTC. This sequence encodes CASSSLTGMEKNGYTF.

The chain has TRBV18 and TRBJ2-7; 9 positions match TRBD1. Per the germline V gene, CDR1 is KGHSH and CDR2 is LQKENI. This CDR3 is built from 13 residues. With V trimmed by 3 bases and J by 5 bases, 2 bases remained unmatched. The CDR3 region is CASSPDRGHEQYF. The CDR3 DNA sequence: TGTGCCAGCTCACCGGACAGGGGCCACGAGCAGTACTTC. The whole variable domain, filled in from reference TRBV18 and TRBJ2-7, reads NAGVMQNPRHLVRRRGQEARLRCSPMKGHSHVYWYRQLPEEGLKFMVYLQKENIIDESGMPKERFSAEFPKEGPSILRIQQVVRGDSAAYFCASSPDRGHEQYFGPGTRLTVT.

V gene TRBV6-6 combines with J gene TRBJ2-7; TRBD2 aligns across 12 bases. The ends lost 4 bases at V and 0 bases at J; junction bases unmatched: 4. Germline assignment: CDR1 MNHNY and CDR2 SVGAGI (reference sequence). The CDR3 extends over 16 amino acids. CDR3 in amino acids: CASSSRTSGTSYEQYF. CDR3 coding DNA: TGTGCCAGCAGTTCCCGGACTAGCGGGACCTCCTACGAGCAGTACTTC.

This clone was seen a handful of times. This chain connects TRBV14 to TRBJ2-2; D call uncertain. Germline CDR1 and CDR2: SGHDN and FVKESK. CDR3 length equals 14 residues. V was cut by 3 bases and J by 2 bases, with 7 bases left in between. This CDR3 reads CASSQAGNTGELFF. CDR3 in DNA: TGTGCCAGCAGCCAGGCAGGAAACACCGGGGAGCTGTTTTTT. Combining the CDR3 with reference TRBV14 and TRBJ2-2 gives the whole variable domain EAGVTQFPSHSVIEKGQTVTLRCDPISGHDNLYWYRRVMGKEIKFLLHFVKESKQDESGMPNNRFLAERTGGTYSTLKVQPAELEDSGVYFCASSQAGNTGELFFGEGSRLTVL.

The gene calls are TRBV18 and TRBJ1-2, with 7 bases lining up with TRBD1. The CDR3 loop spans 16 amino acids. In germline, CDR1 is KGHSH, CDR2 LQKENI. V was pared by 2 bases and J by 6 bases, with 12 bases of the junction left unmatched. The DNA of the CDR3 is TGTGCCAGCTCACCAATAAAGACAGGGAGCAGTGATGGCTACACCTTC. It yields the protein CASSPIKTGSSDGYTF.

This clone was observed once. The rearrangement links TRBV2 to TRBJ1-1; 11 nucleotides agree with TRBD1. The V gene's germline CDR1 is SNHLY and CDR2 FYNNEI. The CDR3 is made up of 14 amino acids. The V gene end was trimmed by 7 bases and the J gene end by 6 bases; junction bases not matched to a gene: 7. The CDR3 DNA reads TGTGCCAGCAACTTAGAGGACAGGGGGCCTGAAGCTTTCTTT. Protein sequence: CASNLEDRGPEAFF.

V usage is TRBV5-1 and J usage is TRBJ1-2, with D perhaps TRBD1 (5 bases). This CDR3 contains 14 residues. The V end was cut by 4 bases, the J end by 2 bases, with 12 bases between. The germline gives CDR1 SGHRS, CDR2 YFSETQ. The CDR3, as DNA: TGCGCCAGCAGCGTAGGGACTCCCAACTATGGCTACACCTTC. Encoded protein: CASSVGTPNYGYTF. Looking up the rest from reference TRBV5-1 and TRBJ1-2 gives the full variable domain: KAGVTQTPRYLIKTRGQQVTLSCSPISGHRSVSWYQQTPGQGLQFLFEYFSETQRNKGNFPGRFSGRQFSNSRSEMNVSTLELGDSALYLCASSVGTPNYGYTFGSGTRLTVV.

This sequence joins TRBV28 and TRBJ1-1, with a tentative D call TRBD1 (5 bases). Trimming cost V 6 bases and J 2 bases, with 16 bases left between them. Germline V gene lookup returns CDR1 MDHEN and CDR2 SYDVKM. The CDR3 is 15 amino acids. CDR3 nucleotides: TGTGCCAGCAGATTCCCCCCAGGGCTTAACACTGAAGCTTTCTTT. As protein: CASRFPPGLNTEAFF.

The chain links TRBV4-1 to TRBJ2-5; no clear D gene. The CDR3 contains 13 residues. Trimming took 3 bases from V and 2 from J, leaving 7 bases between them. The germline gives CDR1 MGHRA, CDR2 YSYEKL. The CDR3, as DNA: TGCGCCAGCAGCCAGGGCCTTCAAGAGACCCAGTACTTC. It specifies CASSQGLQETQYF.

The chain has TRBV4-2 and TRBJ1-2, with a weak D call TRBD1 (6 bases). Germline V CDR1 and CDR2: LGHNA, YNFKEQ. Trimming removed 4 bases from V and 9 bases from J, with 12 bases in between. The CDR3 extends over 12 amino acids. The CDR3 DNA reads TGTGCCAGCAGCCCACAGGGTTTTAGCTACACCTTC. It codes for CASSPQGFSYTF.

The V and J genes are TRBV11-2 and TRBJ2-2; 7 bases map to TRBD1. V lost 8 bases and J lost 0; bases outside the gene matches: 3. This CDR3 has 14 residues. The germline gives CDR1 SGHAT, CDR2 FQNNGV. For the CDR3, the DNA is TGTGCCAGCGTAGGGGGCGCGAACACCGGGGAGCTGTTTTTT. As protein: CASVGGANTGELFF.

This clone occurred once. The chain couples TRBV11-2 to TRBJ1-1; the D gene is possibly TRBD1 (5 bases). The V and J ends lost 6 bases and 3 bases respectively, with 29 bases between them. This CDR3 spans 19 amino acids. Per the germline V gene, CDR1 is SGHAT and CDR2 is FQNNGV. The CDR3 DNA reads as TGTGCCAGCAGGAAAAAAGGGCACATACTCGGGGGTGTTGACACTGAAGCTTTCTTT. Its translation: CASRKKGHILGGVDTEAFF.

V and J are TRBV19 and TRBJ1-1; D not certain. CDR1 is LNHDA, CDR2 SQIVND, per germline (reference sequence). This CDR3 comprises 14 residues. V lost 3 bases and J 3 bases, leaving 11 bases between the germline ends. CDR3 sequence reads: CASSMRVEDTEAFF. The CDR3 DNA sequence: TGTGCCAGTAGTATGAGGGTAGAAGACACTGAAGCTTTCTTT.